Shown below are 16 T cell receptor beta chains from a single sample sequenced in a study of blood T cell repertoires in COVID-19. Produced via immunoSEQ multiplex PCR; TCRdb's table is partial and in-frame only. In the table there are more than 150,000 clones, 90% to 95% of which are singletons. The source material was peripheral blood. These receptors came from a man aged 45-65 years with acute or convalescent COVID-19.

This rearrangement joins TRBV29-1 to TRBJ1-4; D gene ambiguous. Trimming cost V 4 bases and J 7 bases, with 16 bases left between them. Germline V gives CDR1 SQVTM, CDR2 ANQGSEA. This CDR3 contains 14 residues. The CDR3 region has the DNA TGCAGCGTTGGATCGGGGTCGGAGGGTGAAAAACTGTTTTTT. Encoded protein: CSVGSGSEGEKLFF.

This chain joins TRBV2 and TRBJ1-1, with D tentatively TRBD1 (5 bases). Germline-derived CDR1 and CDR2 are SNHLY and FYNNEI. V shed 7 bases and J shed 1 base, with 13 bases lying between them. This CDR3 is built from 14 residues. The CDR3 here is CASKWGEENTEAFF. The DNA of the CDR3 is TGTGCCAGCAAGTGGGGGGAGGAGAACACTGAAGCTTTCTTT.

CDR3 DNA: TGTGCCAGCAATCTGGCTCCGAACACCGGGGAGCTGTTTTTT. The encoded protein is CASNLAPNTGELFF. The chain has TRBV2 and TRBJ2-2; D unresolved. The V gene lost 7 bases and the J gene lost 0 bases, with 9 bases spanning the gap. This CDR3 contains 14 residues. Per the germline V gene, CDR1 is SNHLY and CDR2 is FYNNEI. Looking up the rest from reference TRBV2 and TRBJ2-2 gives the full variable domain: EPEVTQTPSHQVTQMGQEVILRCVPISNHLYFYWYRQILGQKVEFLVSFYNNEISEKSEIFDDQFSVERPDGSNFTLKIRSTKLEDSAMYFCASNLAPNTGELFFGEGSRLTVL.

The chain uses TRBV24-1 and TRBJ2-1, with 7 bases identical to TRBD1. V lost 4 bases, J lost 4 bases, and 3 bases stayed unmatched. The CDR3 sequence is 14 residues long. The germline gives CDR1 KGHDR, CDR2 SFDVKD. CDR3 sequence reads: CATSDLGQYNEQFF. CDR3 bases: TGTGCCACCAGTGACCTGGGACAGTACAATGAGCAGTTCTTC.

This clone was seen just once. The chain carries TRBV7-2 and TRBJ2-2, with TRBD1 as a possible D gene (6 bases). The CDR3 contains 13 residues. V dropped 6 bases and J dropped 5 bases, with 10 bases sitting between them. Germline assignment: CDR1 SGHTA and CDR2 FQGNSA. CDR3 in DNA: TGTGCCAGCAGGCCTCAGGGGACCGGGGAGCTGTTTTTT. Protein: CASRPQGTGELFF.

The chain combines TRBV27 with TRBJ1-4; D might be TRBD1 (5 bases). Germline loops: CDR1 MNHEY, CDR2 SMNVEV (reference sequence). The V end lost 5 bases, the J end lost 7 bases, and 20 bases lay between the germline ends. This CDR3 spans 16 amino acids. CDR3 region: CASSLFFGAAGEKLFF. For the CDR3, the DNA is TGTGCCAGCAGTCTATTCTTTGGGGCTGCTGGTGAAAAACTGTTTTTT.

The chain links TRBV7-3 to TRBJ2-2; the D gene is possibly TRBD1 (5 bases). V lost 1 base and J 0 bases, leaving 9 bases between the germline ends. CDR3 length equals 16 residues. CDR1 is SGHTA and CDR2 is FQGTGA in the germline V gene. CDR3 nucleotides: TGTGCCAGCAGCTTAATGAGGACATCGAACACCGGGGAGCTGTTTTTT. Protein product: CASSLMRTSNTGELFF. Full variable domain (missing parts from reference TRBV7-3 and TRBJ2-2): GAGVSQTPSNKVTEKGKYVELRCDPISGHTALYWYRQSLGQGPEFLIYFQGTGAADDSGLPNDRFFAVRPEGSVSTLKIQRTERGDSAVYLCASSLMRTSNTGELFFGEGSRLTVL.

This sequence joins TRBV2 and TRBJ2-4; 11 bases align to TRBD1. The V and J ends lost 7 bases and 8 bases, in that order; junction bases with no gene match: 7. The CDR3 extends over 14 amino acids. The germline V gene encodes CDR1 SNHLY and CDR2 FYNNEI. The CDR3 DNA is TGTGCCAGCACCCTGGACAGGGGGCCGGACATTCAGTACTTC. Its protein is CASTLDRGPDIQYF.

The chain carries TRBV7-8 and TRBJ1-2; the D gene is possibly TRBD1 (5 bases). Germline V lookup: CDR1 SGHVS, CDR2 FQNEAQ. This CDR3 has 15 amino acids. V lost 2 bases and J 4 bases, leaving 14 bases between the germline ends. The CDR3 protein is CASSLSGRGIYGYTF. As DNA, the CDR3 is TGTGCCAGCAGCTTAAGTGGCCGGGGGATCTATGGCTACACCTTC.

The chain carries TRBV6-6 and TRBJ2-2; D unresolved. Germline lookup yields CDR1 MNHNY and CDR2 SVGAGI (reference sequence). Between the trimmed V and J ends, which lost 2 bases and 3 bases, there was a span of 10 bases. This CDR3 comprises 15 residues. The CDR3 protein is CASSYVSSYTGELFF. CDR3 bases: TGTGCCAGCAGTTACGTTTCCTCTTACACCGGGGAGCTGTTTTTT.

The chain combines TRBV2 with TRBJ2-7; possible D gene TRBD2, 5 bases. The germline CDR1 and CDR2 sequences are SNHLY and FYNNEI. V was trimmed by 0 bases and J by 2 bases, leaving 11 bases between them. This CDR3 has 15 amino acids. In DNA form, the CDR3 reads TGTGCCAGCAGTGAAGCGGACTGGGGTACCTACGAGCAGTACTTC. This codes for CASSEADWGTYEQYF.

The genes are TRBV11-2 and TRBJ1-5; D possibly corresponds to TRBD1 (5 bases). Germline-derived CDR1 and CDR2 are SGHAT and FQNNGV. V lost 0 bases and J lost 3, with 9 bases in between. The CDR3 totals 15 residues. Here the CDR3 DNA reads TGTGCCAGCAGCTTAGATCCAGGGTCCAATCAGCCCCAGCATTTT. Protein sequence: CASSLDPGSNQPQHF.

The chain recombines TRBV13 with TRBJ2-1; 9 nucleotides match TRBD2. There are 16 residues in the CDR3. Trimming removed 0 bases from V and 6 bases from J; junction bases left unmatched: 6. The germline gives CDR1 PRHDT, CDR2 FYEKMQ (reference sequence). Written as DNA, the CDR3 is TGTGCCAGCAGCTTAGGTCCACTAGCGGGCCCCAATGAGCAGTTCTTC. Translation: CASSLGPLAGPNEQFF.

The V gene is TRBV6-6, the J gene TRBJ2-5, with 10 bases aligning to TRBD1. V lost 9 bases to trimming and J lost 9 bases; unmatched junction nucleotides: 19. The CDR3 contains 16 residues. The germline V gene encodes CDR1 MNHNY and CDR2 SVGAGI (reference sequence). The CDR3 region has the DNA TGTGCCAGTGTTAGAGGGGGACAGGGGAGATTTACGGCCCAGTACTTC. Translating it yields CASVRGGQGRFTAQYF.

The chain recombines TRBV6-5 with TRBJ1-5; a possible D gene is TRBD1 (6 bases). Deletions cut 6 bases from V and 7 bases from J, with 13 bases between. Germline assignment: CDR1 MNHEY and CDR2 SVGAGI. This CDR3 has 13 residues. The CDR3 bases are TGTGCCAGCAGCAACAGGGTCGAGCAGCCCCAGCATTTT. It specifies CASSNRVEQPQHF.

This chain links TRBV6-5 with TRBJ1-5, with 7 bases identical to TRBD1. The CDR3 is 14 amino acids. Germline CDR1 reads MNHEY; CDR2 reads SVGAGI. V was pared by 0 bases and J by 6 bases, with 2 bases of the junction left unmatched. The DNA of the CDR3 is TGTGCCAGCAGTTACTCCTACAGGGGTCAGCCCCAGCATTTT. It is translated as CASSYSYRGQPQHF.